These T cell receptor beta chains were read from a single sample in a study of regulatory T cells in long-lasting Graves disease. MiXCR, applied by TCRdb to the multiplex PCR reads, yields one record per CDR3 protein. The table has about 560,000 distinct CDR3 sequences, approximately 16% seen once. Separately, the same data were catalogued under a study of T cells in Graves' hyperthyroidism and ophthalmopathy.

Sequencing used peripheral blood mononuclear cells (PBMCs), obtained at new diagnosis, from a patient treated with antithyroid drugs. The receptors shown here come from a man aged 18 to 29 with Graves disease. Each CDR3 is given with its conserved first and last residue. The order of the fields is D gene, V gene, J gene, clone size, CDR3 DNA, CDR3 protein. D genes are given only for firm matches. Clone size is given for some rows only: seen once, a few or many times, or a class if the clone is expanded.

d_call: -
v_call: TRBV7-8
j_call: TRBJ1-5
clone_size: few
cdr3_nt: TGTGCCAGCAGCCCGAACAGGGCCGGTCAGCCCCAGCATTTT
cdr3_aa: CASSPNRAGQPQHF

d_call: TRBD2
v_call: TRBV14
j_call: TRBJ2-1
clone_size: few
cdr3_nt: TGTGCCAGCAGCCAAGGGGGCGGGGGGAACAATGAGCAGTTCTTC
cdr3_aa: CASSQGGGGNNEQFF

d_call: -
v_call: TRBV14
j_call: TRBJ1-1
clone_size: -
cdr3_nt: TGTGCCAGCAGCCAAGATATCTGGGGGGGCCGGAACACTGAAGCTTTCTTT
cdr3_aa: CASSQDIWGGRNTEAFF

d_call: -
v_call: TRBV20-1
j_call: TRBJ2-1
clone_size: many
cdr3_nt: TGCAGTGCTGGCCGGGACAACTACAATGAGCAGTTCTTC
cdr3_aa: CSAGRDNYNEQFF

d_call: -
v_call: TRBV3-1
j_call: TRBJ1-4
clone_size: many
cdr3_nt: TGTGCCAGCAGCCAAGATTTGGCAGGGATGGCAAAACTGTTTTTT
cdr3_aa: CASSQDLAGMAKLFF

d_call: -
v_call: TRBV2
j_call: TRBJ2-7
clone_size: many
cdr3_nt: TGTGCCACAGGACGGACCTCCTACGAGCAGTACTTC
cdr3_aa: CATGRTSYEQYF

d_call: TRBD1
v_call: TRBV28
j_call: TRBJ2-7
clone_size: many
cdr3_nt: TGTGCCAGCAGTCGGACAGGACGCTCCTACGAGCAGTACTTC
cdr3_aa: CASSRTGRSYEQYF

d_call: -
v_call: TRBV28
j_call: TRBJ2-2
clone_size: once
cdr3_nt: TGTGCCAGCAGTAGGGACCCCGGGGAGCTGTTTTTT
cdr3_aa: CASSRDPGELFF

d_call: -
v_call: TRBV27
j_call: TRBJ2-3
clone_size: many
cdr3_nt: TGTGCCAGCAGTTTATCGAATCCCAGCACAGATACGCAGTATTTT
cdr3_aa: CASSLSNPSTDTQYF

d_call: TRBD2
v_call: TRBV9
j_call: TRBJ2-1
clone_size: -
cdr3_nt: TGTGCCAGCAGCGAACCGGGGCTAGCGGGAGGGCCTAACTCCTACAATGAGCAGTTCTTC
cdr3_aa: CASSEPGLAGGPNSYNEQFF

d_call: -
v_call: TRBV27
j_call: TRBJ2-1
clone_size: many
cdr3_nt: TGTGCCAGCAGTTTATCGGCAGGAGGCGGGCTCAATGAGCAGTTCTTC
cdr3_aa: CASSLSAGGGLNEQFF

d_call: TRBD2
v_call: TRBV11-2
j_call: TRBJ2-1
clone_size: many
cdr3_nt: TGTGCCAGCAGCCCCCCCTTAGCGGGTTCTGACAATGAGCAGTTCTTC
cdr3_aa: CASSPPLAGSDNEQFF

d_call: TRBD2
v_call: TRBV9
j_call: TRBJ2-3
clone_size: -
cdr3_nt: TGTGCCTGCAGCAATCCCCCGGGACTAGCGGGAGGACTCCCAGATACGCAGTATTTT
cdr3_aa: CACSNPPGLAGGLPDTQYF

d_call: -
v_call: TRBV27
j_call: TRBJ2-1
clone_size: -
cdr3_nt: TGTGCCAGCAGTTTATCGTCCGCGGCGTCAAGCTCCTACAATGAGCAGTTCTTC
cdr3_aa: CASSLSSAASSSYNEQFF

d_call: -
v_call: TRBV20-1
j_call: TRBJ2-3
clone_size: many
cdr3_nt: TGCAGTGCTAGAGACGGCAACACAGATACGCAGTATTTT
cdr3_aa: CSARDGNTDTQYF

d_call: -
v_call: TRBV7-8
j_call: TRBJ1-2
clone_size: many
cdr3_nt: TGTGCCAGCAGCTCCAAGGGAGCCCGGGGCTACACCTTC
cdr3_aa: CASSSKGARGYTF

d_call: -
v_call: TRBV28
j_call: TRBJ1-1
clone_size: many
cdr3_nt: TGTGCCAGCAGTTCAAAAGTGAACACTGAAGCTTTCTTT
cdr3_aa: CASSSKVNTEAFF

d_call: TRBD1
v_call: TRBV18
j_call: TRBJ1-1
clone_size: few
cdr3_nt: TGTGCCAGCTCACTAATCGACAGGGGGAACACTGAAGCTTTCTTT
cdr3_aa: CASSLIDRGNTEAFF

d_call: -
v_call: TRBV20-1
j_call: TRBJ2-5
clone_size: few
cdr3_nt: TGCAGTGCTAGCTCAGAGACCCAGTACTTC
cdr3_aa: CSASSETQYF

d_call: TRBD1
v_call: TRBV28
j_call: TRBJ1-2
clone_size: many
cdr3_nt: TGTGCCAGCAGTGGGACAGATAGCCCCTATGGCTACACCTTC
cdr3_aa: CASSGTDSPYGYTF

d_call: -
v_call: TRBV6-1
j_call: TRBJ1-2
clone_size: many
cdr3_nt: TGTGCCAGCAGGGTACAGGCGAACTATGGCTACACCTTC
cdr3_aa: CASRVQANYGYTF

d_call: -
v_call: TRBV19
j_call: TRBJ2-1
clone_size: -
cdr3_nt: TGTGCCAGCCGTACCCCTGGGATGACCAATGAGCAGTTCTTC
cdr3_aa: CASRTPGMTNEQFF

d_call: -
v_call: TRBV2
j_call: TRBJ1-4
clone_size: many
cdr3_nt: TGTGCCAGCAGCAGAGGGGGAGGCGAAAAACTGTTTTTT
cdr3_aa: CASSRGGGEKLFF

d_call: -
v_call: TRBV12-3/TRBV12-4
j_call: TRBJ1-1
clone_size: -
cdr3_nt: TGTGCCAGCAGCTTCAAAATGGGGCGGATGAACACTGAAGCTTTCTTT
cdr3_aa: CASSFKMGRMNTEAFF

d_call: -
v_call: TRBV27
j_call: TRBJ2-7
clone_size: -
cdr3_nt: TGTGCCAGCAGTTTTATATTCCGGAGGGCCAGCGACGAGCAGTACTTC
cdr3_aa: CASSFIFRRASDEQYF

d_call: TRBD2
v_call: TRBV20-1
j_call: TRBJ2-1
clone_size: -
cdr3_nt: TGCAGTGCTTACGGGACTAGGCAGCGGTTCTTC
cdr3_aa: CSAYGTRQRFF

d_call: TRBD2
v_call: TRBV20-1
j_call: TRBJ2-2
clone_size: few
cdr3_nt: TGCAGTGCAGTCTTAGCGGGGACCGGGGAGCTGTTTTTT
cdr3_aa: CSAVLAGTGELFF

d_call: -
v_call: TRBV6-1
j_call: TRBJ1-5
clone_size: -
cdr3_nt: TGTGCCAGCAGTCGCCTGTCTCAACCCCAGCATTTT
cdr3_aa: CASSRLSQPQHF